In this sample, the clone carrying this T cell receptor (beta chain) turned up many times. Its target is not known. Germline loops: CDR1 MNHEY, CDR2 SMNVEV (reference sequence). CDR3 length equals 17 residues. Unmatched junction bases numbered 9, after V lost 4 bases and J lost 2 bases. These data come from a study of T cells after yellow fever vaccination. Study overall: Fractions of low cell number were prepared using SMART-Seq v4 Ultra Low Input.

Template-switching 5'RACE yielded the TCR cDNA; a universal primer site and UMIs were added in the process. TCRdb recomputed calls from the 5' RACE reads with MiXCR, one row per CDR3 protein. The data contain 200,000 to 300,000 distinct CDR3 sequences, about 7% of them singletons. Study-wide findings and caveats: Peak timing came faster in the weaker secondary response, day 5 versus 15.

The chain carries TRBV27 and TRBJ2-2; TRBD1 agrees at 8 bases. This TCR was recovered from a man aged 30-40 years who received the YFV17D yellow fever vaccine. The material was CD4+ T cells sorted from PBMCs, obtained 15 days after the yellow fever booster vaccination. The DNA of the CDR3 is TGTGCCAGCAGTTCCCGTCGGACAGGGCCCAACACCGGGGAGCTGTTTTTT. The encoded protein is CASSSRRTGPNTGELFF.